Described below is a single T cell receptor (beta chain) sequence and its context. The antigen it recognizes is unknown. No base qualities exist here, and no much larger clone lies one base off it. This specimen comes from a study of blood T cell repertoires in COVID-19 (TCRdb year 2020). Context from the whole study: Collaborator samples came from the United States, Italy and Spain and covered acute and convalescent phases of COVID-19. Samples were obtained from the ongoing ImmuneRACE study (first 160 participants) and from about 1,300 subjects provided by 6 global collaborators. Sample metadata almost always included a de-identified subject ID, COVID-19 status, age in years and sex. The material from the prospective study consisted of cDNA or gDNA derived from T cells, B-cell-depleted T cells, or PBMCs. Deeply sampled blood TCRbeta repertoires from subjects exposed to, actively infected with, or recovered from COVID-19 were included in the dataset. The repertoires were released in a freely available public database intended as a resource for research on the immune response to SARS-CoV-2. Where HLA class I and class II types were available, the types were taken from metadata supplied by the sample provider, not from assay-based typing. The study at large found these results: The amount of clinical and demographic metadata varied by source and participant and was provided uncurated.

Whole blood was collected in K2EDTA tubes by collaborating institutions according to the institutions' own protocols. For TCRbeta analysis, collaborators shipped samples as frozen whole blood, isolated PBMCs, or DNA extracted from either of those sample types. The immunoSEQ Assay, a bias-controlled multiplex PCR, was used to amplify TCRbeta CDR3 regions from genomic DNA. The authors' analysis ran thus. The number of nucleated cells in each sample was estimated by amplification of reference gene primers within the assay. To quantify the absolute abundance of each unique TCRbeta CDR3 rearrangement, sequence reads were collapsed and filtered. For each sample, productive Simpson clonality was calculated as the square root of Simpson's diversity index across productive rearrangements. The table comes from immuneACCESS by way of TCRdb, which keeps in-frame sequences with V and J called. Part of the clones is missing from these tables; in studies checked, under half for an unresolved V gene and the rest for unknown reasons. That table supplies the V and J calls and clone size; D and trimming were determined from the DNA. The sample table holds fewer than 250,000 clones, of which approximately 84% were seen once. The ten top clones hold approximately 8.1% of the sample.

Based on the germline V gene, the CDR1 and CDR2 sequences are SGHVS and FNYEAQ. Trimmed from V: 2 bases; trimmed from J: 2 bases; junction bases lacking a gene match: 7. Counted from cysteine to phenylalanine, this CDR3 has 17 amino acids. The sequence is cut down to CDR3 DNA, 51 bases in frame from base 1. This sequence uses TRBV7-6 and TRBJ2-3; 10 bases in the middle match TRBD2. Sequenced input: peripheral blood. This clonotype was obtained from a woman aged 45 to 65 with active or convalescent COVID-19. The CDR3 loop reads CASSLSLTSGLTDTQYF. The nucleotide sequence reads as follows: TGTGCCAGCAGCTTATCCCTGACTAGCGGGCTCACAGATACGCAGTATTTT.